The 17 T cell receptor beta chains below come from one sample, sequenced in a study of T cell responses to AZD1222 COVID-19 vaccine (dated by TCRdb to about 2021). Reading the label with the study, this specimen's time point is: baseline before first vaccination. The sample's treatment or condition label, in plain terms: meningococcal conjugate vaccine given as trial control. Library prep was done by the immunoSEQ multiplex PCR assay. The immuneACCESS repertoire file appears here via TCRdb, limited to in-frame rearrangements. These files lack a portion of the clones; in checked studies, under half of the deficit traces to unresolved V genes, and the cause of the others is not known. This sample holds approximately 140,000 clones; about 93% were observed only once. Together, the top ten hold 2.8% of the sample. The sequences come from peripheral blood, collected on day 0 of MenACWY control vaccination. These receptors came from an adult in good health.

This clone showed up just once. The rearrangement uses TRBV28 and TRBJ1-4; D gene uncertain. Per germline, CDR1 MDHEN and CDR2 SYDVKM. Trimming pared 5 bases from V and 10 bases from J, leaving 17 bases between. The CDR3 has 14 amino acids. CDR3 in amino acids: CASSPFKRERKLFF. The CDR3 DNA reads TGTGCCAGCAGTCCCTTTAAGCGGGAGCGAAAACTGTTTTTT.

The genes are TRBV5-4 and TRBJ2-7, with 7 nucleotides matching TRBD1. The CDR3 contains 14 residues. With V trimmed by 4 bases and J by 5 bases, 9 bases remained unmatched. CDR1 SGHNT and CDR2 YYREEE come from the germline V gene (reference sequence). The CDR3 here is CASSLGQVVDEQYF. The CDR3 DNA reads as TGTGCCAGCAGCCTAGGACAGGTCGTTGACGAGCAGTACTTC.

The CDR3 reads CASSPGTSGIYEQYF. The DNA of the CDR3 is TGTGCCAGCAGCCCCGGGACTAGCGGGATCTACGAGCAGTACTTC. The chain has TRBV9 and TRBJ2-7; 13 bases agree with TRBD2. J was trimmed by 3 bases and V by 4 bases; bases with no gene match: 4. The CDR3 runs to 15 residues. CDR1 is SGDLS and CDR2 is YYNGEE in the germline V gene.

The CDR3 coding sequence is TGTGCCTGGAGTGTAGGCTCGGAGAATCAGCCCCAGCATTTT. Translation gives CAWSVGSENQPQHF. This chain links TRBV30 with TRBJ1-5, with D unresolved. Germline CDR1 GTSNPN, CDR2 SVGIG (reference sequence). V lost 0 bases and J lost 4, with 10 bases in between. This CDR3 is built from 14 residues.

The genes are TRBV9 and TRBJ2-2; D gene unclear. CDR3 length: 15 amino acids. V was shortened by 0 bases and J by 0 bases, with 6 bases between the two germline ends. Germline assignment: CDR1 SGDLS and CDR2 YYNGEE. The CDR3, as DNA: TGTGCCAGCAGCGTAGGTGCTGCGAACACCGGGGAGCTGTTTTTT. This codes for CASSVGAANTGELFF.

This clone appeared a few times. CDR3 protein: CASSLGAYSNQPQHF. The CDR3, as DNA: TGTGCCAGCAGTCTGGGGGCCTATAGCAATCAGCCCCAGCATTTT. The J gene is TRBJ1-5, the V gene TRBV6-5; TRBD1 might be the D (6 bases). Trimming removed 5 bases at V and 0 bases at J, with 11 bases between. Per germline, CDR1 MNHEY and CDR2 SVGAGI. This CDR3 is 15 amino acids long.

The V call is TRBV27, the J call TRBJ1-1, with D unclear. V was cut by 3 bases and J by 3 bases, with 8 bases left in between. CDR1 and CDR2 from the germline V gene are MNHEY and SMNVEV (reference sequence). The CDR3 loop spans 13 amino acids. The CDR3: CASSLRLDTEAFF. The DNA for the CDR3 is TGTGCCAGCAGTTTGAGATTGGACACTGAAGCTTTCTTT.

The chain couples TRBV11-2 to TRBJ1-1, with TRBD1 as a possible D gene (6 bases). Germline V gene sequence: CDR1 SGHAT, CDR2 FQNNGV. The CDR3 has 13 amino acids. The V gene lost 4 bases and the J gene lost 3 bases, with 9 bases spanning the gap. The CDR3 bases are TGTGCCAGCAGCTCCGACAGGTACACTGAAGCTTTCTTT. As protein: CASSSDRYTEAFF.

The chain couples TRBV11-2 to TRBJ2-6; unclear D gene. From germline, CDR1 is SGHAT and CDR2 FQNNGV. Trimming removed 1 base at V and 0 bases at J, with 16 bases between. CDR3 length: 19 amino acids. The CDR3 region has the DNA TGTGCCAGCAGCTTAGTTGACGCTCAAACTTACTCTGGGGCCAACGTCCTGACTTTC. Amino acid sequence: CASSLVDAQTYSGANVLTF.

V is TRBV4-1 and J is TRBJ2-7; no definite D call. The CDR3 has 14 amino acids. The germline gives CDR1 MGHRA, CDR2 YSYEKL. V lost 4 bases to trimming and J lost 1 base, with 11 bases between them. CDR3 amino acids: CASSPVGPSYEQYF. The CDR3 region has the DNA TGCGCCAGCAGCCCAGTCGGGCCTTCCTACGAGCAGTACTTC.

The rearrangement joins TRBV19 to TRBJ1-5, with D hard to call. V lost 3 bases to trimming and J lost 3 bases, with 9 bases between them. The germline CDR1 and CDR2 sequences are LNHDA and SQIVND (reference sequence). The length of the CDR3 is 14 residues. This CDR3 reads CASSIQAYNQPQHF. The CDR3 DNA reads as TGTGCCAGTAGTATTCAGGCCTACAATCAGCCCCAGCATTTT.

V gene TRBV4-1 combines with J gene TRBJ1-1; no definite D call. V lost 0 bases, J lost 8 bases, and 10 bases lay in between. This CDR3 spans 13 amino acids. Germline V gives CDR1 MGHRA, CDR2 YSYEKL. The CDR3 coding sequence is TGCGCCAGCAGCCAAGATCCCGACCCCGAAGCTTTCTTT. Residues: CASSQDPDPEAFF.

This CDR3 is CASSRAGPYQPQHF. In DNA form, the CDR3 reads TGTGCCAGCAGCCGCGCGGGGCCCTATCAGCCCCAGCATTTT. J is TRBJ1-5 and V is TRBV7-8, with a weak D call TRBD1 (5 bases). Germline V gene sequence: CDR1 SGHVS, CDR2 FQNEAQ. V shed 5 bases and J shed 5 bases, with 13 bases lying between them. The length of the CDR3 is 14 residues.

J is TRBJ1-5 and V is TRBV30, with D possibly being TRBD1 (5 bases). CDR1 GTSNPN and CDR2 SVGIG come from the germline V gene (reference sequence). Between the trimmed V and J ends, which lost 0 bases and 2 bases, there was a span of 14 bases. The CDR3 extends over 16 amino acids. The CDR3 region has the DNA TGTGCCTGGAGTGTACTCGGGGGAGGGGGCAATCAGCCCCAGCATTTT. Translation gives CAWSVLGGGGNQPQHF.

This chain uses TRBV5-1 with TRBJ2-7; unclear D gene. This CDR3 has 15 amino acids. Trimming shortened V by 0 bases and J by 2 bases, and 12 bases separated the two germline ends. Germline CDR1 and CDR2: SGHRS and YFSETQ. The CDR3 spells CASSLDGRTPYEQYF. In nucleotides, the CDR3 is TGCGCCAGCAGCTTGGATGGACGGACCCCCTACGAGCAGTACTTC.

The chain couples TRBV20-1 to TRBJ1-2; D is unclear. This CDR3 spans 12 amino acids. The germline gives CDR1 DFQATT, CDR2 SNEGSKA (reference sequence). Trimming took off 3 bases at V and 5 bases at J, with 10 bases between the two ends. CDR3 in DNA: TGCAGTGCTAGTCCCGGTACTTATGGCTACACCTTC. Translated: CSASPGTYGYTF.

This CDR3 reads CASSLGRDQPQHF. In DNA, the CDR3 is TGTGCCAGCAGCTTAGGAAGGGATCAGCCCCAGCATTTT. This rearrangement joins TRBV11-2 to TRBJ1-5; D is ambiguous. CDR3 length: 13 amino acids. Germline CDR1 reads SGHAT; CDR2 reads FQNNGV. With 1 base removed from V and 5 bases from J, the gap between germline ends came to 6 bases.